A single sample gave rise to the 30 T cell receptor beta chains below, sequenced in a study of shared clonotypes between healthy human individuals. This table comes from immunoSEQ multiplex PCR, and its TCRdb copy is limited to in-frame clones, with some not included. Of some 800,000 clones in the sample, roughly 92% were seen once. CD8 cells classed as naive were CD45RO-negative and positively selected for CCR7, excluding terminally differentiated effector memory CD45RA+ cells. Sequenced material: naive CD8+ T cells sorted from blood. These receptors were obtained from a man aged 25 to 45 in good health.

The chain carries TRBV19 and TRBJ2-1; a possible D gene is TRBD2 (6 bases). This CDR3 region has 15 residues. From germline, CDR1 is LNHDA and CDR2 SQIVND (reference sequence). Between the trimmed V and J ends, which lost 5 bases and 3 bases, there was a span of 14 bases. The CDR3, as DNA: TGTGCCAGTAGTCTGACTTCGACTAGCTACAATGAGCAGTTCTTC. This sequence encodes CASSLTSTSYNEQFF.

The chain links TRBV6-6 to TRBJ2-2; D is perhaps TRBD1 (5 bases). The CDR3 contains 14 residues. Trimming took off 5 bases at V and 2 bases at J, with 9 bases between the two ends. Germline V lookup: CDR1 MNHNY, CDR2 SVGAGI (reference sequence). CDR3 sequence (DNA): TGTGCCAGCAGTGGCGGACACAACACCGGGGAGCTGTTTTTT. It is translated as CASSGGHNTGELFF.

The CDR3 is CASSPEGGSAYNEQFF. The CDR3 DNA sequence: TGTGCCAGCAGCCCAGAGGGCGGGAGTGCCTACAATGAGCAGTTCTTC. This chain connects TRBV9 to TRBJ2-1, with 7 bases matching TRBD2. The CDR3 spans 16 residues. Germline assignment: CDR1 SGDLS and CDR2 YYNGEE. V lost 4 bases and J lost 2; bases outside the gene matches: 9.

The chain couples TRBV2 to TRBJ2-3, with 7 bases lining up with TRBD1. CDR3 length: 15 amino acids. Germline V gives CDR1 SNHLY, CDR2 FYNNEI. Losses at the gene ends were 7 bases for V and 2 bases for J; bases not matched to a gene: 9. The CDR3 nucleotides are TGTGCCAGCAAAAACCCGGACAGGCACACAGATACGCAGTATTTT. It specifies CASKNPDRHTDTQYF.

The rearrangement links TRBV5-6 to TRBJ2-7; D ambiguous. Germline V lookup: CDR1 SGHDT, CDR2 YYEEEE. Trimming shortened V by 0 bases and J by 1 base, and 5 bases separated the two germline ends. This CDR3 is built from 13 residues. DNA for the CDR3: TGTGCCAGCAGCTTGGACACTTCCTACGAGCAGTACTTC. Translation gives CASSLDTSYEQYF.

The V and J genes are TRBV5-5 and TRBJ2-7; TRBD1 is a possible D gene (6 bases). V shed 2 bases and J shed 5 bases, with 14 bases lying between them. The CDR3 runs 14 residues. CDR1 and CDR2 (germline): SGHKS, YYEKEE (reference sequence). This chain's CDR3 is CASSLWTDGNEQYF. The CDR3 nucleotides are TGTGCCAGCAGCTTATGGACAGATGGGAACGAGCAGTACTTC.

The gene calls are TRBV5-1 and TRBJ2-3; a weak D match, TRBD1 (5 bases). This CDR3 region has 13 residues. Trimming cost V 2 bases and J 1 base, with 5 bases left between them. Germline lookup yields CDR1 SGHRS and CDR2 YFSETQ. CDR3 DNA: TGCGCCAGCAGCTTCAGGGGCACAGATACGCAGTATTTT. This codes for CASSFRGTDTQYF.

The CDR3 sequence: CASSVGGSGSPYEQYF. The CDR3 DNA is TGTGCCAGCAGCGTAGGAGGGAGCGGGAGTCCATACGAGCAGTACTTC. The gene calls are TRBV9 and TRBJ2-7; 8 positions match TRBD2. CDR1 SGDLS and CDR2 YYNGEE come from the germline V gene. The CDR3 contains 16 residues. With 0 bases clipped from V and 4 bases from J, the junction kept 9 bases outside the gene matches.

As regards this clone: The germline gene is not matched at one end of the junction; a read error may be the cause. The CDR3 sequence: CASSLTRKGESHRSTEAFF. The CDR3 region has the DNA TGTGCTAGCAGCTTAACCCGAAAGGGAGAAAGCCATCGAAGCACTGAAGCTTTCTTT. This chain links TRBV7-7 with TRBJ1-1, with D uncertain. The V gene's germline CDR1 is SSHAT and CDR2 FNYEAQ (reference sequence). The CDR3 has 19 amino acids.

The sample holds one count of this clone. The chain combines TRBV5-5 with TRBJ2-1; 8 bases map to TRBD2. The CDR3 has 15 amino acids. Germline V CDR1 and CDR2: SGHKS, YYEKEE (reference sequence). With 5 bases clipped from V and 4 bases from J, the junction kept 8 bases outside the gene matches. For the CDR3, the DNA is TGTGCCAGCAGTACCGGGACTAGACTTTACAATGAGCAGTTCTTC. It encodes CASSTGTRLYNEQFF.

Notes on this clone: This CDR3 is also generated by other DNA sequences in the sample. This chain links TRBV28 with TRBJ2-7, with a weak D call TRBD2 (5 bases). Trimming cost V 2 bases and J 0 bases, with 5 bases left between them. Per germline, CDR1 MDHEN and CDR2 SYDVKM. CDR3 length: 13 residues. The CDR3 DNA is TGTGCCAGCAGTTTAGGGAGCTCCTACGAGCAGTACTTC. It yields the protein CASSLGSSYEQYF. Based on the CDR3 plus reference TRBV28 and TRBJ2-7, the full variable domain is DVKVTQSSRYLVKRTGEKVFLECVQDMDHENMFWYRQDPGLGLRLIYFSYDVKMKEKGDIPEGYSVSREKKERFSLILESASTNQTSMYLCASSLGSSYEQYFGPGTRLTVT.

This chain connects TRBV7-2 to TRBJ2-1, with D maybe TRBD2 (5 bases). The CDR3 is made up of 15 amino acids. V was pared by 4 bases and J by 9 bases, with 19 bases between. Germline V gene lookup returns CDR1 SGHTA and CDR2 FQGNSA. CDR3 DNA sequence: TGTGCCAGCAGCTCCGGAGGCGCCTTGGTGGGTGAGCAGTTCTTC. This encodes CASSSGGALVGEQFF.

The V and J genes are TRBV27 and TRBJ1-2; D ambiguous. Germline lookup yields CDR1 MNHEY and CDR2 SMNVEV (reference sequence). The CDR3 consists of 15 residues. Between the trimmed V and J ends, which lost 5 bases and 6 bases, there was a span of 19 bases. CDR3: CASSPSGSGFNGYTF. The CDR3 nucleotides read TGTGCCAGCAGTCCGTCGGGATCCGGATTCAATGGCTACACCTTC.

The chain carries TRBV7-9 and TRBJ2-1, with TRBD2 matching 12 bases. The CDR3 consists of 18 residues. Trimming removed 3 bases from V and 6 bases from J; junction bases left unmatched: 12. Per the germline V gene, CDR1 is SEHNR and CDR2 is FQNEAQ (reference sequence). The CDR3 loop is CASSFPPPASGRGNEQFF. The CDR3 coding sequence is TGTGCCAGCAGCTTTCCCCCCCCGGCTAGCGGGAGGGGCAATGAGCAGTTCTTC.

This clone appeared a single time. This sequence joins TRBV6-5 and TRBJ1-1; 9 nucleotides match TRBD1. The germline CDR1 and CDR2 sequences are MNHEY and SVGAGI. V was pared by 8 bases and J by 4 bases, with 5 bases of the junction left unmatched. The CDR3 is made up of 13 amino acids. CDR3: CASGQGSFTEAFF. In DNA form, the CDR3 reads TGTGCCAGCGGACAGGGGAGTTTCACTGAAGCTTTCTTT.

V and J are TRBV7-9 and TRBJ2-1; 9 nucleotides line up with TRBD2. Germline lookup yields CDR1 SEHNR and CDR2 FQNEAQ (reference sequence). The CDR3 contains 17 residues. Unmatched junction bases numbered 8, after V lost 4 bases and J lost 1 base. The DNA of the CDR3 is TGTGCCAGCAGCTCCAGCGGACTAGCGCTATCCTACAATGAGCAGTTCTTC. It is translated as CASSSSGLALSYNEQFF.

CDR3 bases: TGTGCCATCAGTGAGCCGCAGGGGAACACTGAAGCTTTCTTT. Encoded protein: CAISEPQGNTEAFF. The V and J genes are TRBV10-3 and TRBJ1-1; D possibly corresponds to TRBD1 (5 bases). The V gene lost 2 bases and the J gene lost 1 base, with 8 bases spanning the gap. Germline CDR1 and CDR2: ENHRY and SYGVKD. There are 14 residues in the CDR3.

The CDR3 protein is CAWLEIAGLYNEQFF. In nucleotides, the CDR3 is TGTGCCTGGTTGGAGATAGCGGGATTATACAATGAGCAGTTCTTC. This sequence joins TRBV30 and TRBJ2-1, with 8 positions matching TRBD2. CDR1 GTSNPN and CDR2 SVGIG come from the germline V gene (reference sequence). This CDR3 spans 15 amino acids. The V segment lost 5 bases and the J segment 4 bases; nucleotides outside the gene matches: 10.

The genes are TRBV15 and TRBJ2-1; the match to TRBD1 covers 8 bases. Trimming removed 2 bases from V and 7 bases from J; junction bases left unmatched: 4. This CDR3 has 14 residues. Per germline, CDR1 LNHNV and CDR2 YYDKDF (reference sequence). The CDR3 reads CATSRQGADNEQFF. The CDR3 region has the DNA TGTGCCACCAGCAGACAGGGGGCGGATAATGAGCAGTTCTTC.

V gene TRBV27 combines with J gene TRBJ1-1; D call uncertain. Looked up from germline, CDR1 is MNHEY and CDR2 is SMNVEV (reference sequence). V was trimmed by 2 bases and J by 6 bases, leaving 10 bases between them. The CDR3 is made up of 13 amino acids. In DNA, the CDR3 is TGTGCCAGCAGTTTAGGAGGGCTCGCTGAAGCTTTCTTT. This codes for CASSLGGLAEAFF.

The chain links TRBV27 to TRBJ1-5; a weak D match, TRBD1 (5 bases). The V end lost 6 bases, the J end lost 3 bases, and 12 bases lay between the germline ends. Germline V CDR1 and CDR2: MNHEY, SMNVEV (reference sequence). This CDR3 contains 14 residues. The CDR3 loop is CASRPGTYNQPQHF. The CDR3 coding sequence is TGTGCCAGCAGGCCCGGGACCTACAATCAGCCCCAGCATTTT.

V gene TRBV27 combines with J gene TRBJ2-7, with a tentative D call TRBD1 (6 bases). The V gene lost 8 bases and the J gene lost 2 bases, with 10 bases spanning the gap. The CDR3 length is 12 residues. Germline V gene sequence: CDR1 MNHEY, CDR2 SMNVEV (reference sequence). CDR3 coding DNA: TGTGCCAGCGCGCAGGGGACCTACGAGCAGTACTTC. Protein product: CASAQGTYEQYF.

This chain links TRBV7-9 with TRBJ1-5; the D gene is possibly TRBD1 (5 bases). The V and J ends lost 3 bases and 7 bases respectively, with 13 bases between them. CDR3 size: 14 residues. In germline, CDR1 is SEHNR, CDR2 FQNEAQ (reference sequence). CDR3: CASSLVGVDQPQHF. Here the CDR3 DNA reads TGTGCCAGCAGCTTGGTAGGGGTCGACCAGCCCCAGCATTTT. Full variable domain (outside the CDR3, taken from reference TRBV7-9 and TRBJ1-5): DTGVSQNPRHKITKRGQNVTFRCDPISEHNRLYWYRQTLGQGPEFLTYFQNEAQLEKSRLLSDRFSAERPKGSFSTLEIQRTEQGDSAMYLCASSLVGVDQPQHFGDGTRLSIL.

V usage is TRBV28 and J usage is TRBJ2-5, with 9 bases fitting TRBD2. Looked up from germline, CDR1 is MDHEN and CDR2 is SYDVKM. The CDR3 covers 16 residues. Losses at the gene ends were 6 bases for V and 3 bases for J; bases not matched to a gene: 11. CDR3 coding DNA: TGTGCCAGCAGCCTCGTTAGCGGGAGAGTGGAAGAGACCCAGTACTTC. Its translation: CASSLVSGRVEETQYF.

V gene TRBV18 combines with J gene TRBJ2-7, with 7 bases fitting TRBD2. The CDR3 length is 17 residues. V was pared by 0 bases and J by 1 base, with 9 bases of the junction left unmatched. CDR1 and CDR2 (germline): KGHSH, LQKENI. CDR3 in DNA: TGTGCCAGCTCACCACCGGTTCCTAGCGGAAAGTCCTACGAGCAGTACTTC. It codes for CASSPPVPSGKSYEQYF.

In this sample, this clone turned up once. The rearrangement uses TRBV6-1 and TRBJ1-5; unclear D gene. Germline values: CDR1 MNHNS, CDR2 SASEGT. The ends were cut back, 0 bases at V and 2 bases at J, with 8 bases in the middle. CDR3 length: 15 amino acids. The CDR3 bases are TGTGCCAGCAGTGAAGCGAAATGGGGCAATCAGCCCCAGCATTTT. Residues: CASSEAKWGNQPQHF.

This clone was recorded only once. V and J are TRBV9 and TRBJ2-2, with 9 bases aligning to TRBD2. CDR1 is SGDLS, CDR2 YYNGEE, per germline. The CDR3 is 15 amino acids. V lost 3 bases and J lost 1; bases outside the gene matches: 1. The CDR3 spells CASSGTSVNTGELFF. Written as DNA, the CDR3 is TGTGCCAGCAGCGGGACTAGCGTGAACACCGGGGAGCTGTTTTTT.

The genes are TRBV7-9 and TRBJ2-3; D is possibly TRBD1 (6 bases). The germline V gene encodes CDR1 SEHNR and CDR2 FQNEAQ (reference sequence). This CDR3 has 17 amino acids. The V end was cut by 5 bases, the J end by 0 bases, with 18 bases between. The CDR3 loop is CASSHGNRGISTDTQYF. CDR3 in DNA: TGTGCCAGCAGCCACGGGAATAGGGGGATTAGCACAGATACGCAGTATTTT.

This chain connects TRBV18 to TRBJ2-3, with 8 positions matching TRBD2. Trimming cost V 0 bases and J 2 bases; bases outside gene matches: 1. Germline CDR1 and CDR2: KGHSH and LQKENI. CDR3 size: 15 residues. CDR3 coding DNA: TGTGCCAGCTCACCACCGGGACTAGACACAGATACGCAGTATTTT. The encoded protein is CASSPPGLDTDTQYF. The full variable domain, in which reference TRBV18 and TRBJ2-3 provide the parts outside the CDR3, is NAGVMQNPRHLVRRRGQEARLRCSPMKGHSHVYWYRQLPEEGLKFMVYLQKENIIDESGMPKERFSAEFPKEGPSILRIQQVVRGDSAAYFCASSPPGLDTDTQYFGPGTRLTVL.

This clone occurred once. V usage is TRBV9 and J usage is TRBJ2-1; 11 bases align to TRBD2. The CDR3 consists of 17 residues. After removal of 2 bases from V and 8 bases from J, the junction contained 12 bases not matched to a gene. Germline V gene lookup returns CDR1 SGDLS and CDR2 YYNGEE. CDR3 residues: CASSVTPLAGARDEQFF. CDR3 nucleotide sequence: TGTGCCAGCAGCGTGACCCCACTAGCGGGAGCCCGGGATGAGCAGTTCTTC.